The entry below describes one T cell receptor beta chain. These data originate in a study of T-cell reconstitution after alpha-beta-depleted transplantation in children. It was with unique molecular identifiers that the TCRbeta library was prepared. TCRdb re-called the PCR reads through MiXCR, storing one row per CDR3 protein. Of more than 550,000 distinct CDR3 sequences detected, 10% to 13% appear once; the ten largest clones hold about 4.2%. Trimming pared 4 bases from V and 5 bases from J, leaving 12 bases between. Germline lookup yields CDR1 LGHDT and CDR2 YNNKEL (reference sequence). CDR3 length equals 13 residues.

Source: PBMCs from the stem cell graft donor, taken from the stem cell graft. V is TRBV3-1 and J is TRBJ2-7, with a weak D call TRBD2 (6 bases). The TCR was taken from a human donor who donated a stem cell graft to a child with acute myeloid leukemia. CDR3 sequence reads: CASSPAREDEQYF. CDR3 sequence (DNA): TGTGCCAGCAGCCCTGCGCGGGAAGACGAGCAGTACTTC.